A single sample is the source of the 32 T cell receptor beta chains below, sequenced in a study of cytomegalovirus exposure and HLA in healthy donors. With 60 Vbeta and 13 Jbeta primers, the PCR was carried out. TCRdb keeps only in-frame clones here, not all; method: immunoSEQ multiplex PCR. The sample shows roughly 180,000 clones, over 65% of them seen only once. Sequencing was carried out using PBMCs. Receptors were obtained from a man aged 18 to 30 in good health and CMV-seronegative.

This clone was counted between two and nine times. CDR3 protein: CASSSYTGTSEETQYF. CDR3 in DNA: TGCGCCAGCAGTTCCTATACCGGGACTAGTGAAGAGACCCAGTACTTC. The rearrangement uses TRBV4-1 and TRBJ2-5, with 8 positions matching TRBD2. This CDR3 contains 16 residues. The germline CDR1 and CDR2 sequences are MGHRA and YSYEKL. V lost 6 bases and J lost 3; bases outside the gene matches: 12.

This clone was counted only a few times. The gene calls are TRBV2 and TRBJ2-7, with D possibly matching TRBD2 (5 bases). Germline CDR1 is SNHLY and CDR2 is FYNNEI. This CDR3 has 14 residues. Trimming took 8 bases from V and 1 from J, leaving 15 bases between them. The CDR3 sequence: CASGSGQRSYEQYF. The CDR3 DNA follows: TGTGCCAGCGGGAGCGGCCAACGGTCCTACGAGCAGTACTTC. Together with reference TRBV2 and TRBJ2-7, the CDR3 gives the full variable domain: EPEVTQTPSHQVTQMGQEVILRCVPISNHLYFYWYRQILGQKVEFLVSFYNNEISEKSEIFDDQFSVERPDGSNFTLKIRSTKLEDSAMYFCASGSGQRSYEQYFGPGTRLTVT.

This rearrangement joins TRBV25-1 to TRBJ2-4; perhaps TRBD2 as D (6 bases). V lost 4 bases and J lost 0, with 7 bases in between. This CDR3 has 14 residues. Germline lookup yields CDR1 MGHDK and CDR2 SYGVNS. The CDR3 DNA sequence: TGTGCCAGCAGTGGGGGACTAGCCAAAAACATTCAGTACTTC. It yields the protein CASSGGLAKNIQYF.

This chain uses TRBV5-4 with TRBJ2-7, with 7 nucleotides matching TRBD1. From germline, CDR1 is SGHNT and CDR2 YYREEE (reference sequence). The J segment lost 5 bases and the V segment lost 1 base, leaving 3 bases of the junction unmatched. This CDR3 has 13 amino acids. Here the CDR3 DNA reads TGTGCCAGCAGCTTGACAGGGGTGCACGAGCAGTACTTC. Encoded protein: CASSLTGVHEQYF.

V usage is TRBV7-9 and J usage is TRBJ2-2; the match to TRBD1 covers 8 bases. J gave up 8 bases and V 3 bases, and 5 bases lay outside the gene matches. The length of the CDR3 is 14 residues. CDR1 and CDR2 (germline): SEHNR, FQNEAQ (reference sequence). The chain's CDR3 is CASSLAGGSGELFF. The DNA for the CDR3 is TGTGCCAGCAGCTTGGCAGGGGGCTCTGGGGAGCTGTTTTTT.

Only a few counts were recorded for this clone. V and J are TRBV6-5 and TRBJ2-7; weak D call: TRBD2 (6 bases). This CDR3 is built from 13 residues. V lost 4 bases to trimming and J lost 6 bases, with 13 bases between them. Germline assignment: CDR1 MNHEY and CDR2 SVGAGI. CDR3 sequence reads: CASSWTGAGEQYF. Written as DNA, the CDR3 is TGTGCCAGCAGTTGGACGGGAGCCGGCGAGCAGTACTTC.

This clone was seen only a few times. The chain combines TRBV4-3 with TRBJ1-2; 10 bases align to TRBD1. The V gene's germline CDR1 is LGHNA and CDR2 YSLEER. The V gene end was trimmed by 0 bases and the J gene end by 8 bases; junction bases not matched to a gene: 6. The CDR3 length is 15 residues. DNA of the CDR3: TGCGCCAGCAGCCAAGAGTACGGACAGGGGGAGGGCTACACCTTC. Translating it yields CASSQEYGQGEGYTF.

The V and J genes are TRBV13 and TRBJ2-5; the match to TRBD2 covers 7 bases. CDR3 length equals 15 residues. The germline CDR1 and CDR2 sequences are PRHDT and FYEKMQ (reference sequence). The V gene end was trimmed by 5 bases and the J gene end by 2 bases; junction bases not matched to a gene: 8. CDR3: CASSPRGSGQETQYF. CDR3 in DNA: TGTGCCAGCAGCCCCCGTGGTAGCGGGCAAGAGACCCAGTACTTC.

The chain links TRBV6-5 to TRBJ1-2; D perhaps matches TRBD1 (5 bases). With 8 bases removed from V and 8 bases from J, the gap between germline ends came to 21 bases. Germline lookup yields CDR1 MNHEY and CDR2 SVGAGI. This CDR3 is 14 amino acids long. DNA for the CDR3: TGTGCCAGCGTGGGGACTCCACGATTGGAGGGCTACACCTTC. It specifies CASVGTPRLEGYTF.

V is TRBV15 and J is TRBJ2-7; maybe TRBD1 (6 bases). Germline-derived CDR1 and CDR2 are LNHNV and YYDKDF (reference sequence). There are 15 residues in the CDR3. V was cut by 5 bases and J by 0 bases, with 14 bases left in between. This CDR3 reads CATSSGVGDSYEQYF. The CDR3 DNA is TGTGCCACCAGCTCAGGGGTCGGGGACTCCTACGAGCAGTACTTC.

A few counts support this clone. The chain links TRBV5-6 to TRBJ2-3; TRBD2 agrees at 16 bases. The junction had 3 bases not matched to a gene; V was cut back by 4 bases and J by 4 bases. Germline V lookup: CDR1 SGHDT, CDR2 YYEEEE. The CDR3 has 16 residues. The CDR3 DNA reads TGTGCCAGCAGCCTGGGGACTAGCGGGAGGGCAGATACGCAGTATTTT. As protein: CASSLGTSGRADTQYF.

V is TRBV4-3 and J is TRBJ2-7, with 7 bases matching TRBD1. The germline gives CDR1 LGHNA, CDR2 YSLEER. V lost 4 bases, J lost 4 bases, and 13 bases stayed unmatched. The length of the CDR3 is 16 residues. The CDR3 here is CASSPHRGWRNYEQYF. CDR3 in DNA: TGCGCCAGCAGCCCCCACAGGGGATGGAGAAATTACGAGCAGTACTTC.

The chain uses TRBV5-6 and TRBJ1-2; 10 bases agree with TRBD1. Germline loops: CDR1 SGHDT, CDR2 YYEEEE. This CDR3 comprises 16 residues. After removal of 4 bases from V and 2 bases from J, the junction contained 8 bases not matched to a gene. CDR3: CASSRTDRGRNYGYTF. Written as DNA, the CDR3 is TGTGCCAGCAGCCGGACGGACAGGGGGAGAAACTATGGCTACACCTTC.

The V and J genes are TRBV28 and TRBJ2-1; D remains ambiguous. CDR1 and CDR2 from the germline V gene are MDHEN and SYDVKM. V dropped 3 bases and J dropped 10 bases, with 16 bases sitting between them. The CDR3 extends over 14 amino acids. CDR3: CASSFYSKTSEQFF. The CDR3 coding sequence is TGTGCCAGCAGTTTCTACAGCAAGACGTCAGAGCAGTTCTTC.

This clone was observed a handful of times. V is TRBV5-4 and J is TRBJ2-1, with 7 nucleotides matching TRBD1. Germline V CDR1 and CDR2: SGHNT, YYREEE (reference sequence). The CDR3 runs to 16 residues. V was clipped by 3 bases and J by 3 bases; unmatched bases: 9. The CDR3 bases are TGTGCCAGCAGCTCGGGGATAGGGGGCCTCTACAATGAGCAGTTCTTC. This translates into CASSSGIGGLYNEQFF.

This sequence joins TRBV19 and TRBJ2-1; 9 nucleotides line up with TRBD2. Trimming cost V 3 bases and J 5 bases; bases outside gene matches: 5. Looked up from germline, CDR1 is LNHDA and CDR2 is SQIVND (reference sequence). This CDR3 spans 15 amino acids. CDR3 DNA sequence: TGTGCCAGTAGTATCGGGGGCGGGAGGGACAATGAGCAGTTCTTC. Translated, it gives CASSIGGGRDNEQFF.

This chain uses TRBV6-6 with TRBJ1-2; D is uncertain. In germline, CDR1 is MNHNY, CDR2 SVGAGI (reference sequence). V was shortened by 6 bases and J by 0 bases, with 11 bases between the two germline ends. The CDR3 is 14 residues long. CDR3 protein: CASSPGGSNYGYTF. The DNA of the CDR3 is TGTGCCAGCAGCCCCGGAGGCTCTAACTATGGCTACACCTTC.

CDR3 sequence: CAWSVGGKNEKLFF. DNA for the CDR3: TGTGCCTGGAGTGTGGGCGGGAAAAATGAAAAACTGTTTTTT. This sequence joins TRBV30 and TRBJ1-4; D unresolved. Germline V gene lookup returns CDR1 GTSNPN and CDR2 SVGIG (reference sequence). Trimming cost V 0 bases and J 5 bases, with 10 bases left between them. The CDR3 has 14 residues. Looking up the rest from reference TRBV30 and TRBJ1-4 gives the full variable domain: SQTIHQWPATLVQPVGSPLSLECTVEGTSNPNLYWYRQAAGRGLQLLFYSVGIGQISSEVPQNLSASRPQDRQFILSSKKLLLSDSGFYLCAWSVGGKNEKLFFGSGTQLSVL.

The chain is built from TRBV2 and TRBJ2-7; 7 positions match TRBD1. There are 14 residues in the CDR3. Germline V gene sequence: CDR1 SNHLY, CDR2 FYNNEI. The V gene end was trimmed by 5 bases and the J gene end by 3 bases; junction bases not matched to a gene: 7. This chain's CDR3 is CASSTGTVVYEQYF. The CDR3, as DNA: TGTGCCAGCAGTACCGGGACAGTAGTCTACGAGCAGTACTTC.

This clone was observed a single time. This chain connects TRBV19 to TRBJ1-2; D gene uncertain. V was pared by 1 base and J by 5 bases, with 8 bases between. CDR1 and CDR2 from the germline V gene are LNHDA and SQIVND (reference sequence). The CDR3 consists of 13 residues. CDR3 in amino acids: CASSIGTIYGYTF. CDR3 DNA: TGTGCCAGTAGTATAGGGACTATTTATGGCTACACCTTC.

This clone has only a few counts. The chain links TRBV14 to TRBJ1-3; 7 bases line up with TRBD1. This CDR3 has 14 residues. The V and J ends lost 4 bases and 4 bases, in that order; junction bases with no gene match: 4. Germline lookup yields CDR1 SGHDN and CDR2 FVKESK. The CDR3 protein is CASSRQGSGNTIYF. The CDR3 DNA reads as TGTGCCAGCAGCCGACAGGGTTCGGGAAACACCATATATTTT.

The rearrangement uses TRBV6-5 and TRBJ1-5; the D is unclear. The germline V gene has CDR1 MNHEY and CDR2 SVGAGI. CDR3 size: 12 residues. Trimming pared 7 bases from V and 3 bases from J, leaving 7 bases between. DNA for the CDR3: TGTGCCAGCAACAGCCCCAATCAGCCCCAGCATTTT. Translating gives CASNSPNQPQHF.

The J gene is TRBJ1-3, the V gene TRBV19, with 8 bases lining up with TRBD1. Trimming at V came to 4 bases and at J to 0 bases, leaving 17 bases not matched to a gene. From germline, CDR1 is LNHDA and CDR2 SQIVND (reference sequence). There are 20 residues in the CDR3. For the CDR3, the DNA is TGTGCCAGTAGTAAAGATCGGACAGGGAGCTCCTCAGGCTCTGGAAACACCATATATTTT. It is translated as CASSKDRTGSSSGSGNTIYF.

CDR3 protein: CASSEALQLAGLTQYF. The CDR3 nucleotides read TGTGCCAGCAGTGAAGCGCTTCAACTAGCGGGGCTTACGCAGTACTTC. The J gene is TRBJ2-7, the V gene TRBV2; TRBD2 aligns across 10 bases. This CDR3 region has 16 residues. Germline V gene lookup returns CDR1 SNHLY and CDR2 FYNNEI. Unmatched junction bases numbered 11, after V lost 0 bases and J lost 9 bases. The full variable domain, rest sourced from reference TRBV2 and TRBJ2-7, is EPEVTQTPSHQVTQMGQEVILRCVPISNHLYFYWYRQILGQKVEFLVSFYNNEISEKSEIFDDQFSVERPDGSNFTLKIRSTKLEDSAMYFCASSEALQLAGLTQYFGPGTRLTVT.

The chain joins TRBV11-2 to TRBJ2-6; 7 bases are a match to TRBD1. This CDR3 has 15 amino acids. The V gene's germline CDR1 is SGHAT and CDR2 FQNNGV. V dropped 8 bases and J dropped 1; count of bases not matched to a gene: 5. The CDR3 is CASGRQGSGANVLTF. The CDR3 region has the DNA TGTGCCAGCGGGCGACAGGGTTCTGGGGCCAACGTCCTGACTTTC.

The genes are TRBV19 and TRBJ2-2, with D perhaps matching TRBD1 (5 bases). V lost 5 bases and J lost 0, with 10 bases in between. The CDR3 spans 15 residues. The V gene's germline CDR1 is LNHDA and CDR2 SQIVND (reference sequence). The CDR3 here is CASSLGAPNTGELFF. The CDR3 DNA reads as TGTGCCAGTAGTCTAGGGGCCCCGAACACCGGGGAGCTGTTTTTT. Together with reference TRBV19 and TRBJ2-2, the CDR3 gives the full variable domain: DGGITQSPKYLFRKEGQNVTLSCEQNLNHDAMYWYRQDPGQGLRLIYYSQIVNDFQKGDIAEGYSVSREKKESFPLTVTSAQKNPTAFYLCASSLGAPNTGELFFGEGSRLTVL.

The CDR3 DNA follows: TGTGCCAGTAGTATAGCCCGGGACAGGGGGATTTCACCCCTCCACTTT. It yields the protein CASSIARDRGISPLHF. The chain combines TRBV19 with TRBJ1-6, with TRBD1 identical over 11 bases. The germline V gene encodes CDR1 LNHDA and CDR2 SQIVND (reference sequence). J lost 9 bases, V lost 1 base, and 5 bases had no gene match. The length of the CDR3 is 16 residues.

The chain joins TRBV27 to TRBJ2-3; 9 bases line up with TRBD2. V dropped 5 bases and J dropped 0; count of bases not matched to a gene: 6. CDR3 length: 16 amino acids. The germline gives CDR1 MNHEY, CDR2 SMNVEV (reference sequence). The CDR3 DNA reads TGTGCCAGCAGTGACCCAGCGGGGGGAAGCACAGATACGCAGTATTTT. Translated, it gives CASSDPAGGSTDTQYF.

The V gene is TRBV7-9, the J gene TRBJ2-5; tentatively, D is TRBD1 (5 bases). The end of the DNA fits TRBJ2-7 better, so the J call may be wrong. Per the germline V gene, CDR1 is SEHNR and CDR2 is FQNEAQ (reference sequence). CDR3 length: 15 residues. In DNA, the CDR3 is TGTGCCAGCAGCCCAGATGGGGCCCTCGTCAACGAGCAGTACTTC. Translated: CASSPDGALVNEQYF.

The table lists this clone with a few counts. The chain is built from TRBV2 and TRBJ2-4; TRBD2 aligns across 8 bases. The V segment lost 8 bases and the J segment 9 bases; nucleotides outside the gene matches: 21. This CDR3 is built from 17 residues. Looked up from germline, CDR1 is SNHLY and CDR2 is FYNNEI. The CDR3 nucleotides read TGTGCCAGCGGTACCCGGACTAGCTCAGTCTTAGATTCCATTCAGTACTTC. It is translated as CASGTRTSSVLDSIQYF.

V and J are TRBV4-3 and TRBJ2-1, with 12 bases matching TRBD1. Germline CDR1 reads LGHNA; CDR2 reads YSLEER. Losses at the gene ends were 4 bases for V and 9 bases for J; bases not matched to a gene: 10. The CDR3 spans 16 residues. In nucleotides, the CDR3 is TGCGCCAGCAGCCTTAAACCGGGACAGGGGGCACGTGAGCAGTTCTTC. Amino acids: CASSLKPGQGAREQFF.

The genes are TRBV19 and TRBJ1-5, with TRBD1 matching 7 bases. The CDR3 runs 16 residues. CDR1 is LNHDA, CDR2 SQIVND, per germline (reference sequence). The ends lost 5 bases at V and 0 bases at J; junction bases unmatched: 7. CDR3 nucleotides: TGTGCCAGTAGTTCTCAGGGGGGTTATAGCAATCAGCCCCAGCATTTT. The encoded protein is CASSSQGGYSNQPQHF.